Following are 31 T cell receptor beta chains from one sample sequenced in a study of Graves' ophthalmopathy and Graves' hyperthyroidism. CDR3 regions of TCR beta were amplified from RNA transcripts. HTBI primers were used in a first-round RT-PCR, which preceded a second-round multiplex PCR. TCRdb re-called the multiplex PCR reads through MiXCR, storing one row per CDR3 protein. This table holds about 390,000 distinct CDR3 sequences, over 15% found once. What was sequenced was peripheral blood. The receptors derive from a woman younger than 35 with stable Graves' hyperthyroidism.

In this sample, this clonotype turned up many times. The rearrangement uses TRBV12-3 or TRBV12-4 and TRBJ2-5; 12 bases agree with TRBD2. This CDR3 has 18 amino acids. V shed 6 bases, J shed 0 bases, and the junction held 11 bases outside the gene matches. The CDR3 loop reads CASSYSGLAGRYQETQYF. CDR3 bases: TGTGCCAGCAGCTATTCCGGACTAGCGGGGAGATACCAAGAGACCCAGTACTTC.

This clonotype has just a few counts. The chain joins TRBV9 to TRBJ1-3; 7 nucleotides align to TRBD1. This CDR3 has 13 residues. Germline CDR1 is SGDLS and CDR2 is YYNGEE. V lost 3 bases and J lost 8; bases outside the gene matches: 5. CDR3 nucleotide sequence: TGTGCCAGCAGCGGACAGGGAGGGGACACCATATATTTT. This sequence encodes CASSGQGGDTIYF.

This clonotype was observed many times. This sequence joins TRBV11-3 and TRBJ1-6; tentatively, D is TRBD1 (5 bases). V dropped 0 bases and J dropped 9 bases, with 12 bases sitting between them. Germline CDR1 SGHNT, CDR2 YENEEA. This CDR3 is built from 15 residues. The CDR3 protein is CASSLEGTAFSPLHF. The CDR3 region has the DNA TGTGCCAGCAGCTTAGAAGGGACGGCTTTTTCACCCCTCCACTTT.

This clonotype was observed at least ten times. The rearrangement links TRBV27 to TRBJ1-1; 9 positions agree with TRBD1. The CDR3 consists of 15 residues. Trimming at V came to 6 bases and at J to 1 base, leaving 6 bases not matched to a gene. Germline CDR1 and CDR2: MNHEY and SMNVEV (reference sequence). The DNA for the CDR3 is TGTGCCAGCAGAATGACAGGGGGGAGGAACACTGAAGCTTTCTTT. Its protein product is CASRMTGGRNTEAFF.

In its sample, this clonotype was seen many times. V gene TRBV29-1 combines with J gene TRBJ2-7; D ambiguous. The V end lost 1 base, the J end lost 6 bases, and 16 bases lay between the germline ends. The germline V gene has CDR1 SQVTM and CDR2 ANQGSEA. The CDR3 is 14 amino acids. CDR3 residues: CSVEVGQSPGEQYF. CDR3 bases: TGCAGCGTTGAAGTCGGGCAGTCACCGGGCGAGCAGTACTTC.

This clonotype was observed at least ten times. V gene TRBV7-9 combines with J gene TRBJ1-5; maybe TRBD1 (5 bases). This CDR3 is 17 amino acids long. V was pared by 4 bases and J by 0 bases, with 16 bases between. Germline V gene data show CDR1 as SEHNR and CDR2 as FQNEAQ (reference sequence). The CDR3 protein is CASSSDATGVSNQPQHF. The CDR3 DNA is TGTGCCAGCAGCTCCGACGCTACAGGCGTTAGCAATCAGCCCCAGCATTTT.

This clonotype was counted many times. The CDR3 region has the DNA TGTGCCAGCAGTACCGGACACCGAAGCAATCAGCCCCAGCATTTT. Translating gives CASSTGHRSNQPQHF. The chain joins TRBV12-3 or TRBV12-4 to TRBJ1-5; the D gene is possibly TRBD1 (5 bases). V shed 5 bases and J shed 1 base, with 12 bases lying between them. This CDR3 is 15 amino acids long.

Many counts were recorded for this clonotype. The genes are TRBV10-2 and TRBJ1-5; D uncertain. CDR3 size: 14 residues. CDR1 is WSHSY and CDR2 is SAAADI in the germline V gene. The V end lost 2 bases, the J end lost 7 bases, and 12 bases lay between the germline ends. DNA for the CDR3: TGCGCCAGCAGTGAGGGGCAGCGGATGCAGCCCCAGCATTTT. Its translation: CASSEGQRMQPQHF.

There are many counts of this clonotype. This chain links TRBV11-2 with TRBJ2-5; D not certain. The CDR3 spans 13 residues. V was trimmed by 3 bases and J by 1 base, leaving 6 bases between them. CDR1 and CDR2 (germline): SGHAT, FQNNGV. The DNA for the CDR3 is TGTGCCAGCAGCTTCCGGCGCCAAGAGACCCAGTACTTC. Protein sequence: CASSFRRQETQYF.

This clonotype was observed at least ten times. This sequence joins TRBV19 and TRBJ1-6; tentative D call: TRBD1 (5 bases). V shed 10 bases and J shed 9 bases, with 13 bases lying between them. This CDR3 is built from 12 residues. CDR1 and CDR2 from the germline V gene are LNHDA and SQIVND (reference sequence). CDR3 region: CAIPQGLSPLHF. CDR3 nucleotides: TGTGCCATCCCTCAGGGACTTTCACCCCTCCACTTT.

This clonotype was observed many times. The CDR3 loop reads CSARASGQETQYF. The DNA for the CDR3 is TGCAGTGCTAGGGCTAGCGGCCAAGAGACCCAGTACTTC. The chain couples TRBV20-1 to TRBJ2-5; 7 bases align to TRBD2. This CDR3 is built from 13 residues. In germline, CDR1 is DFQATT, CDR2 SNEGSKA (reference sequence). V was clipped by 3 bases and J by 1 base; unmatched bases: 2.

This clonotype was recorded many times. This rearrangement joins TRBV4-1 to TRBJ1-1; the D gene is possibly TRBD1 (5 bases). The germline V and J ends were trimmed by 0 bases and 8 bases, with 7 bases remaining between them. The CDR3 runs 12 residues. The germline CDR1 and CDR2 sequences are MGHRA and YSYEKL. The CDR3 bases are TGCGCCAGCAGCCAAGACTGGACAGAAGCTTTCTTT. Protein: CASSQDWTEAFF.

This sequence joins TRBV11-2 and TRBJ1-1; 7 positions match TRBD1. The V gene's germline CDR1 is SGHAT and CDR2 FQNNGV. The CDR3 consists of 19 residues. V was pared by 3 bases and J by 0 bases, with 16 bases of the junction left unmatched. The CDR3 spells CASSFPKKPGGGMNTEAFF. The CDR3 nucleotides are TGTGCCAGCAGCTTCCCAAAGAAACCAGGGGGTGGAATGAACACTGAAGCTTTCTTT.

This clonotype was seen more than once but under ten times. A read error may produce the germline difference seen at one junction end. The CDR3: CASSLDWGQGITSYDQYF. CDR3 bases: TGTGCCAGCAGCTTAGATTGGGGACAGGGTATAACTTCCTACGATCAGTACTTC. The chain couples TRBV11-2 to TRBJ2-7; TRBD1 agrees at 9 bases. The CDR3 consists of 18 residues. Germline CDR1 SGHAT, CDR2 FQNNGV.

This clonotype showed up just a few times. The CDR3 here is CSVEDIVAGQETQYF. The CDR3 DNA is TGCAGCGTTGAAGATATAGTGGCAGGCCAAGAGACCCAGTACTTC. The chain links TRBV29-1 to TRBJ2-5; D remains ambiguous. Germline V gene sequence: CDR1 SQVTM, CDR2 ANQGSEA. CDR3 length: 15 amino acids. Trimming stripped 0 bases from V and 1 base from J, with 12 bases between.

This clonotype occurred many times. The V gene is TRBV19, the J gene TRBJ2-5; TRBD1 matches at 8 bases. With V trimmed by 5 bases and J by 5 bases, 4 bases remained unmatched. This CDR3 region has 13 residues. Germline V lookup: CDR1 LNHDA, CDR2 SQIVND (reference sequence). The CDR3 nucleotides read TGTGCCAGTAGTCCGACAGGGGTCGAGACCCAGTACTTC. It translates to CASSPTGVETQYF.

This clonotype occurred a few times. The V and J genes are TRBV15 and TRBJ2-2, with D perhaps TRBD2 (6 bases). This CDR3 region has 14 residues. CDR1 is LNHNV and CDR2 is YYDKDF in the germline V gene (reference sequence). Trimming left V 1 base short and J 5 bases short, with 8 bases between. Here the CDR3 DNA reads TGTGCCACCAGCAGAGCGGGACTTACCGGGGAGCTGTTTTTT. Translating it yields CATSRAGLTGELFF.

The CDR3 loop reads CATVVNTGELFF. The CDR3 DNA reads TGTGCCACCGTCGTAAACACCGGGGAGCTGTTTTTT. The gene calls are TRBV12-3 or TRBV12-4 and TRBJ2-2; D is undetermined. Deletions cut 10 bases from V and 2 bases from J, with 8 bases between. The CDR3 is 12 residues long.

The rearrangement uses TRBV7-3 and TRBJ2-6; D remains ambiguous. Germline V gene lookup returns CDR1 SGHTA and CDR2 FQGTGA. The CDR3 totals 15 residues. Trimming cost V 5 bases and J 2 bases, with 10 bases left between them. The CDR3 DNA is TGTGCCAGCAGCCCCCAAGGGACTGGGGCCAACGTCCTGACTTTC. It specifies CASSPQGTGANVLTF.

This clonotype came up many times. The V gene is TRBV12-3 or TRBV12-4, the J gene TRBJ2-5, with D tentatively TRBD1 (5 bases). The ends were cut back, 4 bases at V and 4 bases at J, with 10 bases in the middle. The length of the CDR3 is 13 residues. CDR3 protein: CASSSQGRETQYF. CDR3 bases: TGTGCCAGCAGTTCGCAGGGTAGAGAGACCCAGTACTTC.

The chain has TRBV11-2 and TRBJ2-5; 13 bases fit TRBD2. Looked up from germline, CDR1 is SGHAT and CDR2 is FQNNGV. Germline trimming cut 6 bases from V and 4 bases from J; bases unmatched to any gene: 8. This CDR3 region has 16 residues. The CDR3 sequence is CASSPRTSGSGETQYF. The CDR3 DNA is TGTGCCAGCAGTCCAAGGACTAGCGGGAGTGGAGAGACCCAGTACTTC.

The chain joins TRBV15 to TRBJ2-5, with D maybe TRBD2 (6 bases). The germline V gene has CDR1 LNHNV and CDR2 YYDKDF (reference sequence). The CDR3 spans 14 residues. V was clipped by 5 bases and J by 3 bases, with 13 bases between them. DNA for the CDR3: TGTGCCACCAGCGGAGGGGCGGCTAAAGAGACCCAGTACTTC. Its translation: CATSGGAAKETQYF. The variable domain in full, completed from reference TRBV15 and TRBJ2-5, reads DAMVIQNPRYQVTQFGKPVTLSCSQTLNHNVMYWYQQKSSQAPKLLFHYYDKDFNNEADTPDNFQSRRPNTSFCFLDIRSPGLGDTAMYLCATSGGAAKETQYFGPGTRLLVL.

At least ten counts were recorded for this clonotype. In DNA, the CDR3 is TGTGCCACCAGTGAGCCCAGCTTCAATCAGCCCCAGCATTTT. Amino acid sequence: CATSEPSFNQPQHF. This chain connects TRBV24-1 to TRBJ1-5; D not certain. The germline gives CDR1 KGHDR, CDR2 SFDVKD. There are 14 residues in the CDR3. V was cut by 4 bases and J by 3 bases, with 9 bases left in between.

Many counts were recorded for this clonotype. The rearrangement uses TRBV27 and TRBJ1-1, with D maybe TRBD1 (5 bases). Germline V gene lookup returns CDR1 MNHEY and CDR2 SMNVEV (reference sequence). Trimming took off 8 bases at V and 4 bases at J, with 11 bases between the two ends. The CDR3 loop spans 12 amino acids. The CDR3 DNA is TGTGCCAGCCAGCAGGGTCCCACTGAAGCTTTCTTT. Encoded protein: CASQQGPTEAFF.

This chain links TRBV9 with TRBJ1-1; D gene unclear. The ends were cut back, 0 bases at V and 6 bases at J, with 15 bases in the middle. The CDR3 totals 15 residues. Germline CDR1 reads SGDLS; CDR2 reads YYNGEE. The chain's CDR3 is CASSVDSFPGAEAFF. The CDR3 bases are TGTGCCAGCAGCGTAGATTCGTTCCCTGGCGCTGAAGCTTTCTTT.

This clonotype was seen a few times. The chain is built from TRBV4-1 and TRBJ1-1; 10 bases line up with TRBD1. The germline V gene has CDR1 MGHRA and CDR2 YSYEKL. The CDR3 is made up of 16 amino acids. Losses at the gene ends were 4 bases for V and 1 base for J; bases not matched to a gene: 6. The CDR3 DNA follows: TGCGCCAGCAGCCGAGGGACAGGGGCGAGGAACACTGAAGCTTTCTTT. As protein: CASSRGTGARNTEAFF.

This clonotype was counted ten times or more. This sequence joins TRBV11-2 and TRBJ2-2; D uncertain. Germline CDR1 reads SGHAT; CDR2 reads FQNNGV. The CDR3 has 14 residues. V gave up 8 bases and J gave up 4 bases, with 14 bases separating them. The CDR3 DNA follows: TGTGCCAGCGGAGATTCCCTGGGCACCGGGGAGCTGTTTTTT. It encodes CASGDSLGTGELFF.

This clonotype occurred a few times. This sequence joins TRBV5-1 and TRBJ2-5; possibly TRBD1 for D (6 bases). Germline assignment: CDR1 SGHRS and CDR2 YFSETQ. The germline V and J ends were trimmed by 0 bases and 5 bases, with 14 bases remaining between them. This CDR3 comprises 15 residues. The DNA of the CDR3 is TGCGCCAGCAGCTTGGTGGGACAACCGGGGGAGACCCAGTACTTC. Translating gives CASSLVGQPGETQYF.

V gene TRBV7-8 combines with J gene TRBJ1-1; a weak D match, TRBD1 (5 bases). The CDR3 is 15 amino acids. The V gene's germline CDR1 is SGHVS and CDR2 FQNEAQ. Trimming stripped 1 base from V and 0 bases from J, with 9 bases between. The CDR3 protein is CASSLEGLLNTEAFF. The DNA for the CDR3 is TGTGCCAGCAGCTTAGAGGGGCTTTTGAACACTGAAGCTTTCTTT.

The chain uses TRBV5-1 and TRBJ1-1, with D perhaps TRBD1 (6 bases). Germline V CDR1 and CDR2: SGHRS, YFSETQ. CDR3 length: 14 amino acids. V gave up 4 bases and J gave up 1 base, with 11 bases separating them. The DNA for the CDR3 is TGCGCCAGCAGCGCAGGGGCCTCGAACACTGAAGCTTTCTTT. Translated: CASSAGASNTEAFF.

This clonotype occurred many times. Here the CDR3 reads CASSSEKAGLMNTEAFF. CDR3 bases: TGTGCCAGCAGCTCGGAGAAGGCAGGACTCATGAACACTGAAGCTTTCTTT. The rearrangement links TRBV11-1 to TRBJ1-1; D is unclear. Between the trimmed V and J ends, which lost 4 bases and 0 bases, there was a span of 18 bases. Germline loops: CDR1 SGHAT, CDR2 FQDESV (reference sequence). This CDR3 has 17 amino acids.